This T cell receptor (beta chain) was documented in a study of blood T cell repertoires in COVID-19. Looking at the study overall: The United States, Italy and Spain provided the acute and convalescent COVID-19 samples. The analysed material was cDNA or gDNA that came from T cells, B-cell-depleted T cells, or PBMCs.

V trimming: 5 bases; J trimming: 7 bases; junction bases outside the gene matches: 11. The CDR3 covers 15 residues. Germline V gives CDR1 SGDLS, CDR2 YYNGEE. Authors' processing steps: By means of reference gene primer amplification, nucleated cell counts were estimated. Repertoires were generated with immunoSEQ multiplex PCR, while TCRdb's copy carries only in-frame clones and drops some. D and trimming come from the DNA, and the V and J calls and clone size come from that table. The sample shows around 100,000 clones, approximately 87% of them seen only once. This TCR was recovered from a human donor in a cohort sampled during active COVID-19. The source material was peripheral blood. The V call is TRBV9, the J call TRBJ1-2, with 10 bases fitting TRBD1. In DNA, the CDR3 is TGTGCCAGCAGTTCCCCCGGGACAGGGGTGCGTGGCTACACCTTC. This codes for CASSSPGTGVRGYTF.